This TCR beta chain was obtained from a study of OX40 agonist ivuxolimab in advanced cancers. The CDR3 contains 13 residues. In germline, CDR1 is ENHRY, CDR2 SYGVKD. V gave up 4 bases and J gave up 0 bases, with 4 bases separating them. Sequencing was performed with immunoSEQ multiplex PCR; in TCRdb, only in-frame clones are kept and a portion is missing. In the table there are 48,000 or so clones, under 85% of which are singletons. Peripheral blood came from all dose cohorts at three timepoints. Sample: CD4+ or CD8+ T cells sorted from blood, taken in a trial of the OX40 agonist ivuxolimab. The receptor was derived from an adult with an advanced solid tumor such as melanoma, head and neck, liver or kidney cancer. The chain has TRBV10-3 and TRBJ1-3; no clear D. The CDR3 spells CAISGSSGNTIYF. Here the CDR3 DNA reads TGTGCCATCAGTGGGAGCTCTGGAAACACCATATATTTT.